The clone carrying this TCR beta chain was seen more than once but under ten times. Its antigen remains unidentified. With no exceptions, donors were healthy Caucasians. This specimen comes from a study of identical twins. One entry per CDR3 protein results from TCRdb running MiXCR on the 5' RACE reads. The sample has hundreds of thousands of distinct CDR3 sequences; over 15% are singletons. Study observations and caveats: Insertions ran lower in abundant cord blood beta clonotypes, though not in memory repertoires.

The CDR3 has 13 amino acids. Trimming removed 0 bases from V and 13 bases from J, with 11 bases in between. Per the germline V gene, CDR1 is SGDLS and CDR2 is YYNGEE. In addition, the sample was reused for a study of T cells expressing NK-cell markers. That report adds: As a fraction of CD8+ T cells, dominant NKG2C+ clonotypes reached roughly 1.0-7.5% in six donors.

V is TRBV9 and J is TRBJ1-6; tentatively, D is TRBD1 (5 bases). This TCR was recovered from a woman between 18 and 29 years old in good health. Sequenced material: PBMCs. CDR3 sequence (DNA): TGTGCCAGCAGCGTAGCAGACAGCCTTCCCCTCCACTTT. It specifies CASSVADSLPLHF.